This T cell receptor beta chain was identified during a study of T cell responses to AZD1222 COVID-19 vaccine. Study-level results: Spike regions recognized by vaccine-associated CD4 TCRs spanned the protein, led by 160-218 and 743-854. The study found Spike-specific TCR breadth and depth rose after two AZD1222 doses. The donor cohort was predominantly white British with a female majority, and clonal diversity may have been underestimated.

Points on this clone: What it recognizes is unknown. Other DNA sequences in the same sample also yield this CDR3.

This CDR3 comprises 13 residues. The junction had 8 bases not matched to a gene; V was cut back by 6 bases and J by 5 bases. Germline V CDR1 and CDR2: SQVTM, ANQGSEA. Measured with immunoSEQ multiplex PCR; TCRdb has only the in-frame clones, and not every one. Of about 150,000 clones in the sample, roughly 93% were seen once. The clonotype was recovered from an adult who received the AZD1222 COVID-19 vaccine. The starting material was peripheral blood, obtained 28 days after the second AZD1222 dose. The chain employs TRBV29-1 and TRBJ1-1; 8 bases match TRBD1. CDR3 nucleotide sequence: TGCAGCGTGCGTACAGGGGGAGGGACTGAAGCTTTCTTT. This sequence encodes CSVRTGGGTEAFF.